Reported below is one T cell receptor beta chain. Antigen specificity is unknown. This CDR3 spans 13 amino acids. Trimming took 2 bases from V and 7 from J, leaving 11 bases between them. Germline V gene lookup returns CDR1 SEHNR and CDR2 FQNEAQ (reference sequence). This entry is derived from a study of T cell responses to AZD1222 COVID-19 vaccine. Study results and caveats: Donors were chiefly white British, with a greater number of females, and clonal diversity was perhaps underestimated. Vaccine-associated CD4 TCRs spanned spike, dominant at 160-218 and 743-854. Unmutated variant regions are reportedly the target of nearly half of TCRs that are spike-specific.

Assay used: immunoSEQ multiplex PCR; TCRdb lists only in-frame clones, some missing. The table lists tens of thousands of clones, more than 70% of them singletons. V gene TRBV7-9 combines with J gene TRBJ1-1, with D possibly matching TRBD1 (6 bases). The input for sequencing was peripheral blood, taken 28 days after the second AZD1222 dose. This receptor was taken from an adult who received the AZD1222 COVID-19 vaccine. In DNA, the CDR3 is TGTGCCAGCAGCTTAACATCGACAGGTGAAGCTTTCTTT. Translated, it gives CASSLTSTGEAFF.